The clone carrying this TCR beta chain was recorded a few times. Its antigen is currently unknown. Unique molecular identifiers were incorporated when the TCRbeta library was constructed. TCRdb reanalysed the PCR reads using MiXCR and keeps one entry per CDR3 protein. This sample has about 470,000 distinct CDR3 sequences, with approximately 42% found just once. V lost 5 bases to trimming and J lost 3 bases; unmatched junction nucleotides: 10. CDR1 SGHAT and CDR2 FQDESV come from the germline V gene (reference sequence). The CDR3 loop spans 18 amino acids. The data were obtained in a study of T-cell reconstitution after alpha-beta-depleted transplantation in children. Findings of the study overall: Several hundred rapidly expanded clones from non-depleted graft cells reportedly supplied alpha-beta T cells about two months post-transplant.

This specimen consisted of PBMCs, obtained before TCRalphabeta/CD19-depleted stem cell transplant. The chain is built from TRBV11-1 and TRBJ2-5; 15 bases fit TRBD2. The sequence was obtained from a girl aged 2-10 years with aplastic anemia, due to receive a stem cell transplant. The CDR3 is CASSAGLAGGPGEETQYF. For the CDR3, the DNA is TGTGCCAGCAGCGCGGGACTAGCGGGGGGTCCTGGCGAAGAGACCCAGTACTTC.